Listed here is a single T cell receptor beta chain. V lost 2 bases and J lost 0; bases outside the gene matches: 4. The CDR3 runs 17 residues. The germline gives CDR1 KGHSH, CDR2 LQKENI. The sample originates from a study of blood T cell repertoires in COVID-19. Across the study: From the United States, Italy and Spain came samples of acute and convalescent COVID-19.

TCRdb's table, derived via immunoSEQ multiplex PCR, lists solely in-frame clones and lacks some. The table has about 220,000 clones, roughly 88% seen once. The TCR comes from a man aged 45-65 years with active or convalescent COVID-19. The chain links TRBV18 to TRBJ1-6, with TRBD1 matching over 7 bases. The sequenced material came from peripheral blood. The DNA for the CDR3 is TGTGCCAGCTCACCAGCAGGGGGGAGCTCCTATAATTCACCCCTCCACTTT. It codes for CASSPAGGSSYNSPLHF.